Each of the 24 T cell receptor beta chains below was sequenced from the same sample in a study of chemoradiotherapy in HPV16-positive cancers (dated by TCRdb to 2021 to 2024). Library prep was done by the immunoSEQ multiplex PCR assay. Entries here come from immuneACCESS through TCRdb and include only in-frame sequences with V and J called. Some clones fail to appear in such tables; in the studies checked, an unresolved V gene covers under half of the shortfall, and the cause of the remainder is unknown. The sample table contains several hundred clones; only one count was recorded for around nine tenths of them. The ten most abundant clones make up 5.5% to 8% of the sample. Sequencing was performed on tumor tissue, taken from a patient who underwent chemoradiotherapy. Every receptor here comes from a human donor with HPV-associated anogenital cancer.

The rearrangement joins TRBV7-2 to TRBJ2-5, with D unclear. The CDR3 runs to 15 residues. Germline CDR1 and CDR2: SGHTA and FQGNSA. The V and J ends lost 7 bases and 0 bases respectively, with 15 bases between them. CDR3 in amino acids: CASTLNDGHQETQYF. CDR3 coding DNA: TGTGCCAGCACCCTTAATGATGGGCACCAAGAGACCCAGTACTTC.

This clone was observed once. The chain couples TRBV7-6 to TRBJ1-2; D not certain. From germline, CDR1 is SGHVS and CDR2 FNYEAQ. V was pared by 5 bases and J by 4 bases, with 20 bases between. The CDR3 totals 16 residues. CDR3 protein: CASSLPCESRTYGYTF. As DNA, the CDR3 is TGTGCCAGCAGCCTACCCTGTGAATCTCGAACCTATGGCTACACCTTC.

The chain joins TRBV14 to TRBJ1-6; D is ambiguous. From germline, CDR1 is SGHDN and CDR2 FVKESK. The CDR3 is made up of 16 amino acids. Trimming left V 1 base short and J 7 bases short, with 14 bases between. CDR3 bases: TGTGCCAGCAGCCAAGTAGAAGCCCGGCGAAATTCACCCCTCCACTTT. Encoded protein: CASSQVEARRNSPLHF.

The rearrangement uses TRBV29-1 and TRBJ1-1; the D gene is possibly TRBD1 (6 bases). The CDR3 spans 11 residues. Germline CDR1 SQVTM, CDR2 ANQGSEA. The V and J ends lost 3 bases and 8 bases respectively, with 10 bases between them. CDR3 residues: CSVDLGGEAFF. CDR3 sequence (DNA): TGCAGCGTTGACCTGGGGGGCGAAGCTTTCTTT.

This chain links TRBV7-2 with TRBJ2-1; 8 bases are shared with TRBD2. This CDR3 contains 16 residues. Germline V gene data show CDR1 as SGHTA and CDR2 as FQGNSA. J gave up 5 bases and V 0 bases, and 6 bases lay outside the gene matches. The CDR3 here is CASSLALVAGNNEQFF. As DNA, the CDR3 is TGTGCCAGCAGCTTAGCGCTGGTAGCGGGAAACAATGAGCAGTTCTTC. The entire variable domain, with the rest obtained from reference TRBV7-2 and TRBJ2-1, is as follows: GAGVSQSPSNKVTEKGKDVELRCDPISGHTALYWYRQSLGQGLEFLIYFQGNSAPDKSGLPSDRFSAERTGGSVSTLTIQRTQQEDSAVYLCASSLALVAGNNEQFFGPGTRLTVL.

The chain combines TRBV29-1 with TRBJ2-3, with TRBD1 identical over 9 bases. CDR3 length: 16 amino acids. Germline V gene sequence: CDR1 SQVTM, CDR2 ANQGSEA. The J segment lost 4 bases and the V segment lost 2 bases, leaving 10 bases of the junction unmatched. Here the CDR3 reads CSVETGQGPASDTQYF. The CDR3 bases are TGCAGCGTTGAAACCGGACAGGGGCCGGCTTCAGATACGCAGTATTTT.

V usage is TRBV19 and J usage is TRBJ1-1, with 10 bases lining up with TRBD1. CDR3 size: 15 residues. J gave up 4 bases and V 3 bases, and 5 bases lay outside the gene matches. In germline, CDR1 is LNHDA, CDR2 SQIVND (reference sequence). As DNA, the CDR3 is TGTGCCAGTAGTATCACCGGGACAGGGGCCACTGAAGCTTTCTTT. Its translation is CASSITGTGATEAFF.

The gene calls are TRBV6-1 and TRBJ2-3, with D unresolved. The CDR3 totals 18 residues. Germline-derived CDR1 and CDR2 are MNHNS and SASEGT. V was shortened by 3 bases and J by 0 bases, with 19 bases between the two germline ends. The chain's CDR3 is CASSEGEQRSYSTDTQYF. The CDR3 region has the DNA TGTGCCAGCAGTGAGGGTGAGCAGCGAAGTTATAGCACAGATACGCAGTATTTT.

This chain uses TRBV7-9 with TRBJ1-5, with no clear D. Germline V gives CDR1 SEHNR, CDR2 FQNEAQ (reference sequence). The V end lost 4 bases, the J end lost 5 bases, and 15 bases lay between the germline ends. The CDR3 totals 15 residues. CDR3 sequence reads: CASSSSGRADQPQHF. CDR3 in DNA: TGTGCCAGCAGCTCCAGCGGTAGGGCCGATCAGCCCCAGCATTTT.

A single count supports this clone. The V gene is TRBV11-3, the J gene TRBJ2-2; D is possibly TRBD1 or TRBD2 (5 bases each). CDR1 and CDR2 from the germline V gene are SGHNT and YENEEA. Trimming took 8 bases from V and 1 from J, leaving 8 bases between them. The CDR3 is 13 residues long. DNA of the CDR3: TGTGCCAGCCGGGACGGGAACACCGGGGAGCTGTTTTTT. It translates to CASRDGNTGELFF.

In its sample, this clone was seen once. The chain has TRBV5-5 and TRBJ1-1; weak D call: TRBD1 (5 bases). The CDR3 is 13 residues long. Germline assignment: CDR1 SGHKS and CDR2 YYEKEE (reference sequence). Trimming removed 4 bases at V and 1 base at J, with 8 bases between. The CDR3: CASSLQGNTEAFF. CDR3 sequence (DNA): TGTGCCAGCAGCCTCCAGGGGAACACTGAAGCTTTCTTT.

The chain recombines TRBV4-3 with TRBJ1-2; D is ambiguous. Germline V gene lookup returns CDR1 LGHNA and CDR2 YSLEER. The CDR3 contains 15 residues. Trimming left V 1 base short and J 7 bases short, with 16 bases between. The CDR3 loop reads CASSQVVKHSSGYTF. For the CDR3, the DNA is TGCGCCAGCAGCCAAGTGGTAAAGCATTCGAGTGGCTACACCTTC.

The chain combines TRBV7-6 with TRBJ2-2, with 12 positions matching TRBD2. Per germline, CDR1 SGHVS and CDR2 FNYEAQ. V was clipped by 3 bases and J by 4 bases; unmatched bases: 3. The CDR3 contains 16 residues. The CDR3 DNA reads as TGTGCCAGCAGCTTCGGACTAGCGGGGATCACCGGGGAGCTGTTTTTT. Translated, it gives CASSFGLAGITGELFF.

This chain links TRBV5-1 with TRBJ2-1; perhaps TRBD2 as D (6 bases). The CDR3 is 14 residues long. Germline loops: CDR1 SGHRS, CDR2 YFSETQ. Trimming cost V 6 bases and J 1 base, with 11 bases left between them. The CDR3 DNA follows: TGCGCCAGCATGGTAGCGGAGTCCTACAATGAGCAGTTCTTC. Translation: CASMVAESYNEQFF.

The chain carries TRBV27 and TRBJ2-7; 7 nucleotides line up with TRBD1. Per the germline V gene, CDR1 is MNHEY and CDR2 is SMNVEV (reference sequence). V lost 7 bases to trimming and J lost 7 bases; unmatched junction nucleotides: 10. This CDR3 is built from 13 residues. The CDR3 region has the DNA TGTGCCAGCAAGGAACGAGGGGGCAGGGAGCAGTACGTC. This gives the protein CASKERGGREQYV.

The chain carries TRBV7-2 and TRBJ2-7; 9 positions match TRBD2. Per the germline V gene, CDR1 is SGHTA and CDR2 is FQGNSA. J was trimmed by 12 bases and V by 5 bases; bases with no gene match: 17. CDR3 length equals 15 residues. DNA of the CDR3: TGTGCCAGCAGCGGCCAAATAGGTAGCGGGGGCCGTATGTACTTC. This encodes CASSGQIGSGGRMYF.

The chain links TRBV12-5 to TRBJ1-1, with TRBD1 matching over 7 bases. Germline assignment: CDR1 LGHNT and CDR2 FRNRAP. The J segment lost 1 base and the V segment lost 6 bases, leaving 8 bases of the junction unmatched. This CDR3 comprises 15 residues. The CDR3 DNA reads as TGTGCTAGTGGGCACACAGGGGATTGGAACACTGAAGCTTTCTTT. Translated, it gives CASGHTGDWNTEAFF.

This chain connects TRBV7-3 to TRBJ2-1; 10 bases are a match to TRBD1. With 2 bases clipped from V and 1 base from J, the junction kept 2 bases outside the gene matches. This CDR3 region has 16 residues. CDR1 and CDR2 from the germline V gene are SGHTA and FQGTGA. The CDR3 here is CASSLRDRGSYNEQFF. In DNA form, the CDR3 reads TGTGCCAGCAGCTTACGGGACAGGGGTTCCTACAATGAGCAGTTCTTC.

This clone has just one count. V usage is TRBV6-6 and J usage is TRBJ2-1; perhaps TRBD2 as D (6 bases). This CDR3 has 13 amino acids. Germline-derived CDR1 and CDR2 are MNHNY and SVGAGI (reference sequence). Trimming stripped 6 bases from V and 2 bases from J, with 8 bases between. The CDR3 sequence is CASRGLTYNEQFF. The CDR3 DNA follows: TGTGCCAGCAGAGGACTAACCTACAATGAGCAGTTCTTC.

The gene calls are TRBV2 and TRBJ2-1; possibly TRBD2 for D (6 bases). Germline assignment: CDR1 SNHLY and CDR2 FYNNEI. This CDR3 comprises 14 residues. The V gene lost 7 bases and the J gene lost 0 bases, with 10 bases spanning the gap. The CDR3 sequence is CASKAGSSYNEQFF. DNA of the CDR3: TGTGCCAGCAAGGCCGGGAGCTCCTACAATGAGCAGTTCTTC.

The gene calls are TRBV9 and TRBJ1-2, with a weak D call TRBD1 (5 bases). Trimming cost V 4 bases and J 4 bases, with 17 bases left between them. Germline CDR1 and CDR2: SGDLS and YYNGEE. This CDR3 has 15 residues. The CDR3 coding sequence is TGTGCCAGCAGCCCCGTAGGGGACGGCGGCTATGGCTACACCTTC. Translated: CASSPVGDGGYGYTF.

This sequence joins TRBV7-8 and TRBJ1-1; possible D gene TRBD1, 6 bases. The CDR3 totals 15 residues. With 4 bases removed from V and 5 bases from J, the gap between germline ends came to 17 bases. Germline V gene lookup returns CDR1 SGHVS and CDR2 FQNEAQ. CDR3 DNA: TGTGCCAGCAGCTCCCTGCAGGGAAGGGGGACTGAAGCTTTCTTT. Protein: CASSSLQGRGTEAFF.

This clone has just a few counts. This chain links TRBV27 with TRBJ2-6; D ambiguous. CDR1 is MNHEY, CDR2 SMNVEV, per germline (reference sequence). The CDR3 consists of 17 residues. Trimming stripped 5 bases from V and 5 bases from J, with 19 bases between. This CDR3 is CASSRSFLQSRANVLTF. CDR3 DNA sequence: TGTGCCAGCAGTAGAAGTTTTCTACAAAGTCGGGCCAACGTCCTGACTTTC.

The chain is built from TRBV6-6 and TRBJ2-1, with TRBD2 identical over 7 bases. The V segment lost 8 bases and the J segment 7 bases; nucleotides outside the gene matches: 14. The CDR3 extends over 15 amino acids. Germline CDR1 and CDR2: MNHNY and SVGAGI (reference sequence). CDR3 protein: CASERPTSPGNEQFF. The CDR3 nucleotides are TGTGCCAGCGAGCGCCCGACTAGCCCAGGGAATGAGCAGTTCTTC.